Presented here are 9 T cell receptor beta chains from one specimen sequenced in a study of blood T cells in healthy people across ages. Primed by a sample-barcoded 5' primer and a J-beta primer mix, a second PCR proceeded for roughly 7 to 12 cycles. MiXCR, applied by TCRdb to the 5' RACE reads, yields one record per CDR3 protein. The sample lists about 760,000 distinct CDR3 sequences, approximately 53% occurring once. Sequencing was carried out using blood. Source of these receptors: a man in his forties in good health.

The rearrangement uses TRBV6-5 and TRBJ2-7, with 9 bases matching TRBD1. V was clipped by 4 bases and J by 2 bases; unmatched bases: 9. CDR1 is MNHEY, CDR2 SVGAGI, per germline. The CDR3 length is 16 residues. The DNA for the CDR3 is TGTGCCAGCAGTTCCGGGACAGGGATCGGGACCTACGAGCAGTACTTC. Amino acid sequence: CASSSGTGIGTYEQYF.

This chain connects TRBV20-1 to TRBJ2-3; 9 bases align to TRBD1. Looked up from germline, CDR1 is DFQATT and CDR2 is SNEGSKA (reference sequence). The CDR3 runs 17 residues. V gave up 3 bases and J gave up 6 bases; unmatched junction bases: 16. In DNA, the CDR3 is TGCAGTGCTAGTCCTCCCAAGGGACAGGGAATGTACGATACGCAGTATTTT. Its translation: CSASPPKGQGMYDTQYF.

Here the CDR3 reads CSAREVRAGHLNQPQHF. CDR3 bases: TGCAGTGCTAGAGAGGTACGGGCAGGACATCTCAATCAGCCCCAGCATTTT. The chain links TRBV20-1 to TRBJ1-5; D is possibly TRBD1 (5 bases). Germline V gene sequence: CDR1 DFQATT, CDR2 SNEGSKA (reference sequence). CDR3 length equals 17 residues. Trimming left V 0 bases short and J 3 bases short, with 18 bases between.

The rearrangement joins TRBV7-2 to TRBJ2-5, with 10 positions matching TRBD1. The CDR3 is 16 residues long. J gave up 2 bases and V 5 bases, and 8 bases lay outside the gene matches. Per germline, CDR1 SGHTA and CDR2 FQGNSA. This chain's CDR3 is CASSPGDRGRQETQYF. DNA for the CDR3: TGTGCCAGCAGCCCCGGGGACAGGGGAAGACAAGAGACCCAGTACTTC. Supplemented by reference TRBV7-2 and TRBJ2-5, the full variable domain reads GAGVSQSPSNKVTEKGKDVELRCDPISGHTALYWYRQSLGQGLEFLIYFQGNSAPDKSGLPSDRFSAERTGGSVSTLTIQRTQQEDSAVYLCASSPGDRGRQETQYFGPGTRLLVL.

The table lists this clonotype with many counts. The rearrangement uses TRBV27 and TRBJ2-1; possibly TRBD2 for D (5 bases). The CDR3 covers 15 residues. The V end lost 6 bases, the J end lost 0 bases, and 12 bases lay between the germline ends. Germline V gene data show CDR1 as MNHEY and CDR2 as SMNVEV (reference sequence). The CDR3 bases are TGTGCCAGCAGCCTGGGGAGAGGCTCCTACAATGAGCAGTTCTTC. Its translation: CASSLGRGSYNEQFF.

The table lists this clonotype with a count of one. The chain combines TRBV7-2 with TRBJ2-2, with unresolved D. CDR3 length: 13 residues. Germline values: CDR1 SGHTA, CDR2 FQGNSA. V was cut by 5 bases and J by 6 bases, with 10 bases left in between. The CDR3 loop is CASSLNFAGELFF. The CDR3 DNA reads TGTGCCAGCAGCCTTAATTTTGCCGGGGAGCTGTTTTTT.

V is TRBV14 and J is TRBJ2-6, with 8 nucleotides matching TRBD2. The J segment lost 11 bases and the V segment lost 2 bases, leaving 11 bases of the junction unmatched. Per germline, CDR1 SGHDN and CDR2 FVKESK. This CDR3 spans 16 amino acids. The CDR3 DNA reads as TGTGCCAGCAGCCAATTGCGGGGGGCGGGTCGTGACGTCCTGACTTTC. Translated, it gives CASSQLRGAGRDVLTF. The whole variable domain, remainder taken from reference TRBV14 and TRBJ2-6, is EAGVTQFPSHSVIEKGQTVTLRCDPISGHDNLYWYRRVMGKEIKFLLHFVKESKQDESGMPNNRFLAERTGGTYSTLKVQPAELEDSGVYFCASSQLRGAGRDVLTFGAGSRLTVL.

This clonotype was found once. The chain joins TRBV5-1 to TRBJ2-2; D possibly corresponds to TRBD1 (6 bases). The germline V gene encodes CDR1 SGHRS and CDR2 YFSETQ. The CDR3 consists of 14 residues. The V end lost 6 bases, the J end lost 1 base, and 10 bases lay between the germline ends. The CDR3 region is CASKDRENTGELFF. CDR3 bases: TGCGCCAGCAAGGACAGAGAGAACACCGGGGAGCTGTTTTTT.

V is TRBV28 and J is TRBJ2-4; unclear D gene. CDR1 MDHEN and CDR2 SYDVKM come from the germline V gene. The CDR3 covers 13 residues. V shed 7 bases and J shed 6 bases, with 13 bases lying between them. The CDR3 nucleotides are TGTGCCAGCACCGACCTCCAGAGAAACATTCAGTACTTC. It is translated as CASTDLQRNIQYF.